This T cell receptor (beta chain) was captured in a study of spatial heterogeneity in lung cancer. TCRdb redid the calling of the 5' RACE reads with MiXCR, one entry per CDR3 protein. The table shows under 25,000 distinct CDR3 sequences, with 6.9% occurring only once. This clonotype was counted ten times or more. Its specificity is unknown. Study outcomes and limitations: Resection saw ubiquitous expanded tumor TCRs appear in blood more than follow-up did.

Time point described: sample taken at primary tumor resection. Sequencing was performed on whole RNA extracted from tumor and nontumor lung tissue, or from frozen PBMC, and the material was left unsorted. Germline V gene data show CDR1 as DFQATT and CDR2 as SNEGSKA (reference sequence). There are 13 residues in the CDR3. Trimming shortened V by 3 bases and J by 1 base, and 9 bases separated the two germline ends. The V gene is TRBV20-1, the J gene TRBJ1-1; no firm D call. The source was PBMCs, collected at surgery. The sequence was obtained from a male donor with early-stage non-small cell lung cancer. The CDR3 loop is CSARNTENTEAFF. The CDR3 DNA reads as TGCAGTGCTAGGAACACAGAGAACACTGAAGCTTTCTTT.